A single TCR beta chain is shown here with its context. In the study's own analysis: Estimates of nucleated cell counts were drawn from the amplification of reference gene primers. Sequenced by immunoSEQ multiplex PCR; TCRdb stores in-frame clones only, minus some. The DNA was the basis for D and trimming; V, J and clone size are from that table. The sample has about 300,000 clones, 65% to 85% seen once. The entry originates in a study of blood T cell repertoires in COVID-19. Study as a whole: Sources were T cells, B-cell-depleted T cells, or PBMCs; the material itself was cDNA or gDNA.

Germline assignment: CDR1 SGHDN and CDR2 FVKESK. The CDR3 spans 16 residues. J gave up 9 bases and V 0 bases, and 8 bases lay outside the gene matches. The TCR originated in a human donor with COVID-19, enrolled during active disease. The donor label of this sample is uncertain. The J gene is TRBJ1-6, the V gene TRBV14; 7 nucleotides align to TRBD1. The sample consisted of peripheral blood. The CDR3 here is CASSQDAGPGGSPLHF. CDR3 DNA: TGTGCCAGCAGCCAAGATGCGGGCCCAGGGGGTTCACCCCTCCACTTT.